The clone carrying this T cell receptor (beta chain) has at least ten counts. This sample was taken from a study of neurological immune-mediated disorders. About the study: Among about 34 multiple sclerosis patients, some 31 were relapsing-remitting and 3 were secondary progressive.

Per germline, CDR1 DFQATT and CDR2 SNEGSKA (reference sequence). J was trimmed by 0 bases and V by 3 bases; bases with no gene match: 10. The CDR3 has 18 residues. The cDNA came from 5'RACE with 10-nucleotide random UMIs. TCRdb re-analysed the 5' RACE reads in MiXCR, keeping a single row per CDR3 protein. The sample carries some 60,000 distinct CDR3 sequences, less than 2.5% recorded once. The chain combines TRBV20-1 with TRBJ1-4; TRBD1 agrees at 10 bases. Source material: PBMCs. The sequence was collected from a man in his forties or fifties with multiple sclerosis. The CDR3 here is CSARETGTGDATNEKLFF. The CDR3 coding sequence is TGCAGTGCTAGGGAAACCGGGACAGGGGACGCAACTAATGAAAAACTGTTTTTT.